This T cell receptor beta chain stems from a study of blood T cell repertoires in COVID-19. This CDR3 comprises 13 residues. Trimming stripped 7 bases from V and 3 bases from J, with 13 bases between. Germline CDR1 and CDR2: SGHAT and FQNNGV. Here immunoSEQ multiplex PCR was the method, and the copy in TCRdb shows in-frame clones only, minus some. This table holds about 140,000 clones, roughly 87% found once. The origin of this receptor is a human donor in a cohort sampled during active COVID-19. The gene calls are TRBV11-2 and TRBJ2-7; D gene unclear. Material: peripheral blood. CDR3 region: CASTSPVHYEQYF. CDR3 sequence (DNA): TGTGCCAGCACCTCGCCAGTTCACTACGAGCAGTACTTC.